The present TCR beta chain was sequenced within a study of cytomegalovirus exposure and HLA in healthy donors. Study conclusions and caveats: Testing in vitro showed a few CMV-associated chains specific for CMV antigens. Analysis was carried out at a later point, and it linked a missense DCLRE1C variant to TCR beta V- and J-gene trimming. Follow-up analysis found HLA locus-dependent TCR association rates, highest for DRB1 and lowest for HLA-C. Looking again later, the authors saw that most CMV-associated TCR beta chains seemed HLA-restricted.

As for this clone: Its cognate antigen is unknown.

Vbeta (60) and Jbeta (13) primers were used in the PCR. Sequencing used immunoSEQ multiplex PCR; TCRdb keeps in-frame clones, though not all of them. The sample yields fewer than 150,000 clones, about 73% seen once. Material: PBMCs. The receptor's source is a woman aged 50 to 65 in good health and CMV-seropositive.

The CDR3 sequence is CAISVGSSRTDTQYF. The CDR3 nucleotides read TGTGCCATCAGTGTAGGTAGCAGTCGCACAGATACGCAGTATTTT. The rearrangement joins TRBV10-3 to TRBJ2-3; unclear D gene. CDR3 length: 15 residues. V lost 4 bases, J lost 1 base, and 12 bases lay in between. The germline CDR1 and CDR2 sequences are ENHRY and SYGVKD.